This TCR beta chain was retrieved from a study of blood T cell repertoires in COVID-19. Study information: Resolution of symptoms, clearance, or two negative PCRs was present in recovered Cohort 3 donors. Collection of acute and convalescent COVID-19 samples took place in the United States, Italy and Spain.

Membership in each cohort depended on participant-reported clinical history. Per the original methods: Reference gene primer amplification gave estimated nucleated cell counts. Profiling relied on immunoSEQ multiplex PCR, and the TCRdb table lists in-frame clones only, not all of them. The V and J calls and clone size were taken over from that table, and D and trimming were inferred from the DNA. The sample includes hundreds of thousands of clones, 88% of them seen just once. This CDR3 region has 17 residues. The germline gives CDR1 MNHEY, CDR2 SMNVEV (reference sequence). Trimming stripped 5 bases from V and 3 bases from J, with 20 bases between.

The TCR sequence derives from a woman in her sixties in a cohort exposed to, infected with or recovered from COVID-19 (not recorded which). Input material: PBMCs or T cells enriched from blood (not recorded which). The V and J genes are TRBV27 and TRBJ1-5; perhaps TRBD1 as D (6 bases). CDR3 amino acids: CASSPRTDFYINQPQHF. The CDR3 nucleotides read TGTGCCAGCAGTCCGAGGACAGATTTCTATATCAATCAGCCCCAGCATTTT.